Following are 15 T cell receptor beta chains from one sample sequenced in a study of early stage breast cancer tumors. The table came from immunoSEQ multiplex PCR; TCRdb's copy has only in-frame clones and leaves some out. The data contain about 30,000 clones, over 70% of them singletons. Sequenced material: breast tumor tissue. These TCRs come from a person aged 30 to 39 with breast cancer.

The chain uses TRBV7-3 and TRBJ2-3, with no clear D. This CDR3 contains 14 residues. In germline, CDR1 is SGHTA, CDR2 FQGTGA. V shed 7 bases and J shed 6 bases, with 17 bases lying between them. The chain's CDR3 is CASMVNKDVDTQYF. The CDR3 region has the DNA TGTGCCAGCATGGTCAACAAGGACGTGGATACGCAGTATTTT. Full variable domain (missing parts from reference TRBV7-3 and TRBJ2-3): GAGVSQTPSNKVTEKGKYVELRCDPISGHTALYWYRQSLGQGPEFLIYFQGTGAADDSGLPNDRFFAVRPEGSVSTLKIQRTERGDSAVYLCASMVNKDVDTQYFGPGTRLTVL.

This rearrangement joins TRBV6-5 to TRBJ2-1, with 10 bases lining up with TRBD2. Germline loops: CDR1 MNHEY, CDR2 SVGAGI. CDR3 size: 15 residues. V shed 7 bases, J shed 11 bases, and the junction held 14 bases outside the gene matches. The CDR3 DNA follows: TGTGCCAGCACTCGAAGCGGGAGGGCCGGGTACCAGCAGTTCTTC. It is translated as CASTRSGRAGYQQFF.

In this sample, this clone turned up once. The CDR3 nucleotides are TGTGCCAGTAGTATGGGACGGACGGGGATTAATGAAAAACTGTTTTTT. This encodes CASSMGRTGINEKLFF. The chain recombines TRBV19 with TRBJ1-4, with a tentative D call TRBD1 (5 bases). The CDR3 totals 16 residues. In germline, CDR1 is LNHDA, CDR2 SQIVND (reference sequence). With 3 bases removed from V and 4 bases from J, the gap between germline ends came to 15 bases.

V and J are TRBV6-1 and TRBJ2-3, with unresolved D. Germline V gene data show CDR1 as MNHNS and CDR2 as SASEGT. Between the trimmed V and J ends, which lost 3 bases and 1 base, there was a span of 8 bases. The CDR3 has 14 residues. The CDR3 protein is CASSDRRGTDTQYF. The DNA for the CDR3 is TGTGCCAGCAGTGATAGGCGAGGCACAGATACGCAGTATTTT.

DNA of the CDR3: TGCGCCAGCAGCTTGGGGGACATCCCAGGAGATACGCAGTATTTT. Amino acid sequence: CASSLGDIPGDTQYF. The rearrangement joins TRBV5-1 to TRBJ2-3; D is possibly TRBD1 (6 bases). V was shortened by 0 bases and J by 5 bases, with 13 bases between the two germline ends. The CDR3 extends over 15 amino acids. Germline V lookup: CDR1 SGHRS, CDR2 YFSETQ.

The chain recombines TRBV4-2 with TRBJ2-7; 9 nucleotides line up with TRBD1. This CDR3 spans 14 amino acids. Germline V lookup: CDR1 LGHNA, CDR2 YNFKEQ. Unmatched junction bases numbered 3, after V lost 4 bases and J lost 2 bases. The CDR3 sequence: CASSPGQGTYEQYF. As DNA, the CDR3 is TGTGCCAGCAGCCCGGGACAGGGCACCTACGAGCAGTACTTC.

The chain joins TRBV7-3 to TRBJ2-1; 7 bases are shared with TRBD2. The CDR3 length is 15 residues. V lost 5 bases, J lost 9 bases, and 13 bases stayed unmatched. The germline gives CDR1 SGHTA, CDR2 FQGTGA. CDR3 amino acids: CASSPSSGNVGEQFF. In DNA form, the CDR3 reads TGTGCCAGCAGCCCTTCTAGCGGCAACGTCGGTGAGCAGTTCTTC. The entire variable domain, with the rest obtained from reference TRBV7-3 and TRBJ2-1, is as follows: GAGVSQTPSNKVTEKGKYVELRCDPISGHTALYWYRQSLGQGPEFLIYFQGTGAADDSGLPNDRFFAVRPEGSVSTLKIQRTERGDSAVYLCASSPSSGNVGEQFFGPGTRLTVL.

This clone has just one count. The chain is built from TRBV5-4 and TRBJ1-3; D gene uncertain. Germline loops: CDR1 SGHNT, CDR2 YYREEE (reference sequence). The CDR3 has 14 residues. Trimming shortened V by 0 bases and J by 2 bases, and 6 bases separated the two germline ends. The CDR3: CASSLERAGNTIYF. The CDR3 DNA sequence: TGTGCCAGCAGCTTGGAAAGGGCTGGAAACACCATATATTTT.

The chain is built from TRBV9 and TRBJ1-6, with D tentatively TRBD1 (5 bases). Germline V gene sequence: CDR1 SGDLS, CDR2 YYNGEE. The V and J ends lost 0 bases and 5 bases respectively, with 9 bases between them. The CDR3 totals 15 residues. The CDR3 region is CASSVAQGNNSPLHF. CDR3 nucleotide sequence: TGTGCCAGCAGCGTAGCCCAGGGTAATAATTCACCCCTCCACTTT.

The V gene is TRBV15, the J gene TRBJ1-5, with a tentative D call TRBD1 (6 bases). The V gene lost 0 bases and the J gene lost 6 bases, with 12 bases spanning the gap. This CDR3 region has 15 residues. Looked up from germline, CDR1 is LNHNV and CDR2 is YYDKDF (reference sequence). In DNA form, the CDR3 reads TGTGCCACCAGCAGAGATAGGGGGGTGGTTCAGCCCCAGCATTTT. This codes for CATSRDRGVVQPQHF.

CDR3 sequence reads: CASSLGGAGEKLFF. CDR3 DNA: TGTGCCAGCTCTTTAGGGGGGGCGGGTGAAAAACTGTTTTTT. V usage is TRBV6-1 and J usage is TRBJ1-4; tentatively, D is TRBD1 (6 bases). CDR3 length: 14 amino acids. V gave up 8 bases and J gave up 7 bases, with 17 bases separating them. Per the germline V gene, CDR1 is MNHNS and CDR2 is SASEGT.

V is TRBV5-4 and J is TRBJ1-1; D remains ambiguous. V lost 0 bases to trimming and J lost 4 bases, with 10 bases between them. CDR3 length equals 14 residues. CDR1 is SGHNT and CDR2 is YYREEE in the germline V gene (reference sequence). The CDR3 nucleotides are TGTGCCAGCAGCTTGGATCAATACGCCACTGAAGCTTTCTTT. This sequence encodes CASSLDQYATEAFF. The whole variable domain, filled in from reference TRBV5-4 and TRBJ1-1, reads ETGVTQSPTHLIKTRGQQVTLRCSSQSGHNTVSWYQQALGQGPQFIFQYYREEENGRGNFPPRFSGLQFPNYSSELNVNALELDDSALYLCASSLDQYATEAFFGQGTRLTVV.

This chain connects TRBV19 to TRBJ1-5; D call uncertain. Between the trimmed V and J ends, which lost 5 bases and 3 bases, there was a span of 8 bases. The CDR3 is made up of 13 amino acids. Germline CDR1 LNHDA, CDR2 SQIVND (reference sequence). The CDR3 loop is CASSGPNNQPQHF. DNA for the CDR3: TGTGCCAGTAGTGGACCGAACAATCAGCCCCAGCATTTT.

The gene calls are TRBV14 and TRBJ2-1, with 10 nucleotides matching TRBD2. CDR1 is SGHDN, CDR2 FVKESK, per germline. The CDR3 length is 16 residues. The V gene end was trimmed by 1 base and the J gene end by 5 bases; junction bases not matched to a gene: 5. CDR3 bases: TGTGCCAGCAGCCAAGTATTAGCGGGGGGAAACAATGAGCAGTTCTTC. It codes for CASSQVLAGGNNEQFF.

The V and J genes are TRBV6-1 and TRBJ1-2; perhaps TRBD1 as D (6 bases). Germline loops: CDR1 MNHNS, CDR2 SASEGT. Trimming stripped 0 bases from V and 5 bases from J, with 7 bases between. The CDR3 has 13 amino acids. The CDR3 nucleotides are TGTGCCAGCAGTGAAGCAGGACAGTATGGCTACACCTTC. Its protein is CASSEAGQYGYTF.